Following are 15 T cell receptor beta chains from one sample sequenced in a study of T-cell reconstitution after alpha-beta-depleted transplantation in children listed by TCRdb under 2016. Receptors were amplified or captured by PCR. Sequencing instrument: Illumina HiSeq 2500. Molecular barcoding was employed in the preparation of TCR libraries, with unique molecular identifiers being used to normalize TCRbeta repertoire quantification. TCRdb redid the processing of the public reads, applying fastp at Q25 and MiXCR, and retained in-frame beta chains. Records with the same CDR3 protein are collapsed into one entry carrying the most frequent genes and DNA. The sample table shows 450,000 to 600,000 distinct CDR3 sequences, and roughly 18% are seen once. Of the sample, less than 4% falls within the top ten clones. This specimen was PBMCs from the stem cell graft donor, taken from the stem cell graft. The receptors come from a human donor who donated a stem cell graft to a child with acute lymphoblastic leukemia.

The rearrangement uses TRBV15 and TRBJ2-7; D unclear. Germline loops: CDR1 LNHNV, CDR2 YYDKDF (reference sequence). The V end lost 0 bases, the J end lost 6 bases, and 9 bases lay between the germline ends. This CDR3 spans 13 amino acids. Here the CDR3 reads CATSRDRSPEQYF. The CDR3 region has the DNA TGTGCCACCAGCAGAGATCGTAGTCCCGAGCAGTACTTC.

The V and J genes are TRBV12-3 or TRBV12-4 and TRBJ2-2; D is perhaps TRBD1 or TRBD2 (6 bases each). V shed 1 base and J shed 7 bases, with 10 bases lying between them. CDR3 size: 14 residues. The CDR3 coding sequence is TGTGCCAGCAGTTTAGGGGGGGCGGTCGGGGAGCTGTTTTTT. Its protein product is CASSLGGAVGELFF.

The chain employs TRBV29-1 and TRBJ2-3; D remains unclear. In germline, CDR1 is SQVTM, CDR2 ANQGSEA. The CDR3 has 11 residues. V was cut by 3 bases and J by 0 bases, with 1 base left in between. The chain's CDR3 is CSVDSTDTQYF. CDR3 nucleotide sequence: TGCAGCGTTGATAGCACAGATACGCAGTATTTT.

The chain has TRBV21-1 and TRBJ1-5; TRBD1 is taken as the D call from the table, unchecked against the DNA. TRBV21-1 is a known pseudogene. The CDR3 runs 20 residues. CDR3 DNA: TGTGCCAGCAGCAGGGGGGGCCGGGGGCGCTCCCCTGCAATAGGTCAGCCCCAGCATTTT. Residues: CASSRGGRGRSPAIGQPQHF.

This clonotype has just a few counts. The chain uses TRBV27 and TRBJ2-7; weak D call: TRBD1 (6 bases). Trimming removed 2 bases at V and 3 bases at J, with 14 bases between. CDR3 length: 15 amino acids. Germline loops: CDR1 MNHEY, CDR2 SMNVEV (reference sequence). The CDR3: CASSLEAGVNYEQYF. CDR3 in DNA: TGTGCCAGCAGTTTAGAAGCAGGGGTAAACTACGAGCAGTACTTC.

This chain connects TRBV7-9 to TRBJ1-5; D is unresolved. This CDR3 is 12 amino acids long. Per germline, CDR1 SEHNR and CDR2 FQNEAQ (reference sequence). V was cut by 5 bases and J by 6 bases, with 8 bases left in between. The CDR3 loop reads CASSAPTQPQHF. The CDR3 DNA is TGTGCCAGCAGCGCCCCAACTCAGCCCCAGCATTTT.

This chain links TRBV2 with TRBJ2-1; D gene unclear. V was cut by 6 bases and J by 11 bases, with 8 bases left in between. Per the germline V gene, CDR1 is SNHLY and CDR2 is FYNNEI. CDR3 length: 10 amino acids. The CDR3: CASRRTQQFF. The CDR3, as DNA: TGTGCCAGCAGGAGAACTCAGCAGTTCTTC. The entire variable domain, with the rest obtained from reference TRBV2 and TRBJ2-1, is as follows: EPEVTQTPSHQVTQMGQEVILRCVPISNHLYFYWYRQILGQKVEFLVSFYNNEISEKSEIFDDQFSVERPDGSNFTLKIRSTKLEDSAMYFCASRRTQQFFGPGTRLTVL.

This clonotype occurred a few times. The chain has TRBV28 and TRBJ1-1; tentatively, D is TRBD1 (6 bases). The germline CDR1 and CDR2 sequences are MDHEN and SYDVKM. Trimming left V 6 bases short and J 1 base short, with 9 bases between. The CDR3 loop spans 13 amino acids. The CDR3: CASRQQGNTEAFF. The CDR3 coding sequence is TGTGCCAGCAGACAACAGGGGAACACTGAAGCTTTCTTT.

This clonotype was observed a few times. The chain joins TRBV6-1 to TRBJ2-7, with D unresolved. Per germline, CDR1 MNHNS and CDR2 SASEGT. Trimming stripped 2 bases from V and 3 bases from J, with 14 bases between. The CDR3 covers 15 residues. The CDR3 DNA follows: TGTGCCAGCAGTGAAAGCTGGGCGTTCCGCTACGAGCAGTACTTC. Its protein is CASSESWAFRYEQYF.

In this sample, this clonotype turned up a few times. This CDR3 is CASSGYRTSGRYNEQFF. The CDR3 bases are TGTGCCAGCAGCGGATATAGGACTAGCGGGCGCTACAATGAGCAGTTCTTC. This chain joins TRBV9 and TRBJ2-1, with TRBD2 identical over 11 bases. The germline V gene has CDR1 SGDLS and CDR2 YYNGEE. V shed 3 bases, J shed 3 bases, and the junction held 8 bases outside the gene matches. The CDR3 extends over 17 amino acids.

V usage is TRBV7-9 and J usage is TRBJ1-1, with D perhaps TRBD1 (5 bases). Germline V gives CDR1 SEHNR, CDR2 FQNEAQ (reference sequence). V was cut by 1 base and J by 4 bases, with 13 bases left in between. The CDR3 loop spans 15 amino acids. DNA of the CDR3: TGTGCCAGCAGCTTAGGGCAGGGAGGGAGCACTGAAGCTTTCTTT. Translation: CASSLGQGGSTEAFF.

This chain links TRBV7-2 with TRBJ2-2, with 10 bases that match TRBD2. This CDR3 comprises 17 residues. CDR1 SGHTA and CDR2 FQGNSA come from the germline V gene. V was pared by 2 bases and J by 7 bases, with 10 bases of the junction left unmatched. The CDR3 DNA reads TGTGCCAGCAGCTTATGGCCTAGCGGGAGTAGATTCGGGGAGCTGTTTTTT. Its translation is CASSLWPSGSRFGELFF.

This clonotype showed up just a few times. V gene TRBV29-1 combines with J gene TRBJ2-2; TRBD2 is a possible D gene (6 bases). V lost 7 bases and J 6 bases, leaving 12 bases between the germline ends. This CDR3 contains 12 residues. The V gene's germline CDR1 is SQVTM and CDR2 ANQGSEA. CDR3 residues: CSGSAGSGELFF. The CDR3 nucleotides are TGCAGCGGGTCTGCGGGGTCCGGGGAGCTGTTTTTT.

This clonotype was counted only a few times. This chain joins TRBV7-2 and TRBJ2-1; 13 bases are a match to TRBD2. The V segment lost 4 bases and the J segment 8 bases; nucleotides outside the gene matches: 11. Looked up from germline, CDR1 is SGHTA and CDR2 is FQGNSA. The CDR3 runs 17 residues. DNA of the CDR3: TGTGCCAGCAGCTCCCTTTATCGGACTAGCGGGAGCGATGAGCAGTTCTTC. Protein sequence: CASSSLYRTSGSDEQFF.

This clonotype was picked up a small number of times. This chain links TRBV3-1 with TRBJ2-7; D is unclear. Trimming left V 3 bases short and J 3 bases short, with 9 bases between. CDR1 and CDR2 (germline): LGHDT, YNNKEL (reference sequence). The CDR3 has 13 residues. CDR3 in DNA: TGTGCCAGCAGCCAGGGTTTCGGCTACGAGCAGTACTTC. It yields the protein CASSQGFGYEQYF.